The T cell receptor (beta chain) described here comes from a study of vaccination and CD4 T cells after COVID-19. About this clonotype: What it binds is not known.

The assay that was used to sequence DNA from cultured CD4+ T cells was the Oncomine TCR Beta short-read assay. TCRdb passed the PCR reads through MiXCR, listing each CDR3 protein once. The data contain approximately 4,000 distinct CDR3 sequences, 45% of them singletons. The CDR3 has 15 amino acids. V was clipped by 6 bases and J by 8 bases, with 19 bases between them. Treatment here: roughly nine-day PBMC culture with coronavirus spike peptide pools or control peptides (ViraFEST assay). Following culture for approximately ten days, CD4+ T cells were isolated by negative selection. This sequence originates from a human donor who had recovered from COVID-19. V is TRBV12-3 or TRBV12-4 and J is TRBJ2-2, with D unclear. Sequenced input: CD4+ T cells from blood, cultured in vitro. CDR3 nucleotide sequence: TGTGCCAGCAGCCTCGGGTTGGGAACCCCGGGGGAGCTGTTTTTT. Residues: CASSLGLGTPGELFF.